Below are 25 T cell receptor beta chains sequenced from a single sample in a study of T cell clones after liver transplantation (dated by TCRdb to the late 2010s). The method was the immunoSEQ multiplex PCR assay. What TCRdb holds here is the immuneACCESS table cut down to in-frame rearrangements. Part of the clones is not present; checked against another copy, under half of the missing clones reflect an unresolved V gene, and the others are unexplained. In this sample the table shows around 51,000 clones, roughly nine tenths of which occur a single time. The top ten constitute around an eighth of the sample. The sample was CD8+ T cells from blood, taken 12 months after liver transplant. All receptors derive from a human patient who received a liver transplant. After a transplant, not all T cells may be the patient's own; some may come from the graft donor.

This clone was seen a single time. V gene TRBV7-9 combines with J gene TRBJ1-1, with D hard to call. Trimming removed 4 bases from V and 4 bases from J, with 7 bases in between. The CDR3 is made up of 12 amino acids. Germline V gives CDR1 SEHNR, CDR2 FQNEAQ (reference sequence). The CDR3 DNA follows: TGTGCCAGCAGCTATTCGATCACTGAAGCTTTCTTT. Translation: CASSYSITEAFF.

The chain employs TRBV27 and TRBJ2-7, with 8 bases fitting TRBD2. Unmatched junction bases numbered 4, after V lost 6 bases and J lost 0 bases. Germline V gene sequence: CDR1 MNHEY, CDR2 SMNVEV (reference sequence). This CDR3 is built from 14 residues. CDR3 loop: CASSTSGVSYEQYF. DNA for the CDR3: TGTGCCAGCAGCACTAGCGGAGTCTCCTACGAGCAGTACTTC.

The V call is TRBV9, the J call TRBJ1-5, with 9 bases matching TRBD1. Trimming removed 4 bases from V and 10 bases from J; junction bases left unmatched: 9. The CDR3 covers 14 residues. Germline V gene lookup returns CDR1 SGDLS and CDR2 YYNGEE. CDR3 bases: TGTGCCAGCAGCTTTAGGGACAGGGAAGAACCCCAGCATTTT. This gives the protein CASSFRDREEPQHF.

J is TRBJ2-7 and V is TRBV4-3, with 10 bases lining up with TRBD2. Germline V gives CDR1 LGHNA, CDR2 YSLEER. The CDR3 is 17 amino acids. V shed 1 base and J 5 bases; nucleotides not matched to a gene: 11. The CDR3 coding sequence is TGCGCCAGCAGCCAAGGGTGGGCTCTAGCGGGAGAAAACGAGCAGTACTTC. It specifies CASSQGWALAGENEQYF.

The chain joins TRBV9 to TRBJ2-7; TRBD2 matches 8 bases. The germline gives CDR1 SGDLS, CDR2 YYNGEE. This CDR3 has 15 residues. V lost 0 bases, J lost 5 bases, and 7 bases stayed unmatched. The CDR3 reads CASSVAGAGGDEQYF. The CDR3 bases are TGTGCCAGCAGCGTAGCAGGGGCCGGGGGGGACGAGCAGTACTTC.

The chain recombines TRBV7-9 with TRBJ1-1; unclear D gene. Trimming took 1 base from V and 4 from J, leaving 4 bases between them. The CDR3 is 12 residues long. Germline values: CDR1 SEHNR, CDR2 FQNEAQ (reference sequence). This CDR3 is CASSLGITEAFF. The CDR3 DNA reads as TGTGCCAGCAGCTTAGGGATCACTGAAGCTTTCTTT.

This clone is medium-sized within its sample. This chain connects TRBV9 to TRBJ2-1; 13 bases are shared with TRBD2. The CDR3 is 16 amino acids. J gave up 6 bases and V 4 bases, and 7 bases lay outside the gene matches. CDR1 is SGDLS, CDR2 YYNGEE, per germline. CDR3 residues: CASSPSTSGRTNEQFF. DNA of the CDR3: TGTGCCAGCAGCCCCTCGACTAGCGGGAGGACCAATGAGCAGTTCTTC.

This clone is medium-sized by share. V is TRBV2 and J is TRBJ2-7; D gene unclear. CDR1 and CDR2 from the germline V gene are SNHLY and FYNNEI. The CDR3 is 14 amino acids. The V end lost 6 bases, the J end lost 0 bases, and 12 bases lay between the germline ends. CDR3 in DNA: TGTGCCAGCAGGCCGTACTCGAGCTCCTACGAGCAGTACTTC. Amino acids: CASRPYSSSYEQYF. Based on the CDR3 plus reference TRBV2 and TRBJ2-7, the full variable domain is EPEVTQTPSHQVTQMGQEVILRCVPISNHLYFYWYRQILGQKVEFLVSFYNNEISEKSEIFDDQFSVERPDGSNFTLKIRSTKLEDSAMYFCASRPYSSSYEQYFGPGTRLTVT.

The CDR3: CSVGGAGGSYEQYF. The DNA for the CDR3 is TGCAGCGTTGGTGGGGCCGGGGGCTCCTACGAGCAGTACTTC. The chain uses TRBV29-1 and TRBJ2-7, with D possibly matching TRBD2 (6 bases). Germline V gives CDR1 SQVTM, CDR2 ANQGSEA. The germline V and J ends were trimmed by 4 bases and 0 bases, with 13 bases remaining between them. The CDR3 loop spans 14 amino acids.

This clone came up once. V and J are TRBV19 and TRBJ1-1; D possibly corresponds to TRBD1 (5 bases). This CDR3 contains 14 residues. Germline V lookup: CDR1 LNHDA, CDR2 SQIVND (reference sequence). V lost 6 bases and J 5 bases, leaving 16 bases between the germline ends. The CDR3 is CASRYTWGGTEAFF. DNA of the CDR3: TGTGCCAGTAGGTATACCTGGGGGGGTACTGAAGCTTTCTTT. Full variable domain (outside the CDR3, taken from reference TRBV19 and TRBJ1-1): DGGITQSPKYLFRKEGQNVTLSCEQNLNHDAMYWYRQDPGQGLRLIYYSQIVNDFQKGDIAEGYSVSREKKESFPLTVTSAQKNPTAFYLCASRYTWGGTEAFFGQGTRLTVV.

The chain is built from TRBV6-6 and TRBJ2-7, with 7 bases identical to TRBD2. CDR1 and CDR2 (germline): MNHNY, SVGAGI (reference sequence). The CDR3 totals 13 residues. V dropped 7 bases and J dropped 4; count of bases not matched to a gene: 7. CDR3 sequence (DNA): TGTGCCAGCAAACTAGCGAGTTCGTACGAGCAGTACTTC. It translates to CASKLASSYEQYF.

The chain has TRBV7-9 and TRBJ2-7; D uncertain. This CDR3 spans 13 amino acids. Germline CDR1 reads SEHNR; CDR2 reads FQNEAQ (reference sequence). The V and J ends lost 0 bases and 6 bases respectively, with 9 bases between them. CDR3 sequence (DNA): TGTGCCAGCAGCTTAGCGGGTCAGGTCGAGCAGTACTTC. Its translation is CASSLAGQVEQYF.

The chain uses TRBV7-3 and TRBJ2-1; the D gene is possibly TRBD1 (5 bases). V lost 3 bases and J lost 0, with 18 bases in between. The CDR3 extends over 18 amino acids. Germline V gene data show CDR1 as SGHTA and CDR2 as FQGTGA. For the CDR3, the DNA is TGTGCCAGCAGCTTCCTTGGACACCCCGTTAGCTCCTACAATGAGCAGTTCTTC. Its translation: CASSFLGHPVSSYNEQFF.

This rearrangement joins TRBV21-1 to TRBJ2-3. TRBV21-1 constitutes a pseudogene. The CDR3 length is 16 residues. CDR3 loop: CASSIPLPFSTDTQYF. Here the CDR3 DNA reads TGTGCCAGCAGCATACCCTTACCTTTTAGCACAGATACGCAGTATTTT.

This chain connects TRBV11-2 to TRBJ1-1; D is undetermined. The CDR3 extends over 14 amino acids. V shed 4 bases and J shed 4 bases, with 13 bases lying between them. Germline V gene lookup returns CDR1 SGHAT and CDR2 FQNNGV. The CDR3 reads CASSYRGVGTEAFF. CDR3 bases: TGTGCCAGCAGCTACCGAGGTGTTGGCACTGAAGCTTTCTTT.

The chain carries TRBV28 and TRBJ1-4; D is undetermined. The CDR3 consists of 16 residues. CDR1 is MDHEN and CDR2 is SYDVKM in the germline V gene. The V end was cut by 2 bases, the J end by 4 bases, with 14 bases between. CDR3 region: CASSLDGLEINEKLFF. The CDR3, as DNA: TGTGCCAGCAGTTTAGATGGGTTGGAAATTAATGAAAAACTGTTTTTT.

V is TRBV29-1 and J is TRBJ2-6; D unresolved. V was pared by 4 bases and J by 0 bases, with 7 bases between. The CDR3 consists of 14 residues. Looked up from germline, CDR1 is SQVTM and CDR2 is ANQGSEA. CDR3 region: CSVVLASGANVLTF. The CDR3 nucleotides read TGCAGCGTTGTTTTGGCCTCTGGGGCCAACGTCCTGACTTTC. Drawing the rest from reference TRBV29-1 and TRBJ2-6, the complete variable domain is SAVISQKPSRDICQRGTSLTIQCQVDSQVTMMFWYRQQPGQSLTLIATANQGSEATYESGFVIDKFPISRPNLTFSTLTVSNMSPEDSSIYLCSVVLASGANVLTFGAGSRLTVL.

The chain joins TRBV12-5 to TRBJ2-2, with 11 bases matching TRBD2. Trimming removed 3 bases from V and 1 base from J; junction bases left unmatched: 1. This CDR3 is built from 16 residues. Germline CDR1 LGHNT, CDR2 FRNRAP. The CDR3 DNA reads TGTGCTAGTGGTTTTACTAGCGGGAGGAACACCGGGGAGCTGTTTTTT. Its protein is CASGFTSGRNTGELFF.

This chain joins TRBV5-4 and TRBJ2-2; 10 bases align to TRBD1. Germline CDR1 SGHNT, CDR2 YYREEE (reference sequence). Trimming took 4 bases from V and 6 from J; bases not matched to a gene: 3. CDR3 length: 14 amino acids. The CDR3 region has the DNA TGTGCCAGCAGCCCCGGACAGGGGGCCGGGGAGCTGTTTTTT. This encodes CASSPGQGAGELFF. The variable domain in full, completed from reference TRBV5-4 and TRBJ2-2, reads ETGVTQSPTHLIKTRGQQVTLRCSSQSGHNTVSWYQQALGQGPQFIFQYYREEENGRGNFPPRFSGLQFPNYSSELNVNALELDDSALYLCASSPGQGAGELFFGEGSRLTVL.

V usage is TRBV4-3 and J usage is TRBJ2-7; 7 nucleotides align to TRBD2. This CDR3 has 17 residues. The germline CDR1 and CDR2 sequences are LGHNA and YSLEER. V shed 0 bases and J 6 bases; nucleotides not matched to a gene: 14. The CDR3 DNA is TGCGCCAGCAGCCAAGATGCGCGGACTGCGGGGGTTGGCGAGCAGTACTTC. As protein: CASSQDARTAGVGEQYF.

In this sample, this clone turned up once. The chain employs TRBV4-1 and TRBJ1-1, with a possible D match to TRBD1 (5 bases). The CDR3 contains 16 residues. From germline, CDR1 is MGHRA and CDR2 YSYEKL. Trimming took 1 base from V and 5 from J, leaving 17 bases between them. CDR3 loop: CASSQGDSGLWTEAFF. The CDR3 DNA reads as TGCGCCAGCAGCCAAGGGGACTCAGGGTTGTGGACTGAAGCTTTCTTT.

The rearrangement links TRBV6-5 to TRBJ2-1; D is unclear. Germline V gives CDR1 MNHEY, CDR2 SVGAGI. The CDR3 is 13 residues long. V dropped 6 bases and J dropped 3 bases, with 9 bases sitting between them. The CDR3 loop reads CASSLRYYNEQFF. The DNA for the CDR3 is TGTGCCAGCAGCTTACGCTACTACAATGAGCAGTTCTTC.

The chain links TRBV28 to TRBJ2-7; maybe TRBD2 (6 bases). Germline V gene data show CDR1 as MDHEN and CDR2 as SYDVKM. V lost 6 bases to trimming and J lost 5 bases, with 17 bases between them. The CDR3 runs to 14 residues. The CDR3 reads CASSTGLLSHEQYF. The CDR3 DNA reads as TGTGCCAGCAGCACGGGACTCCTGTCCCACGAGCAGTACTTC.

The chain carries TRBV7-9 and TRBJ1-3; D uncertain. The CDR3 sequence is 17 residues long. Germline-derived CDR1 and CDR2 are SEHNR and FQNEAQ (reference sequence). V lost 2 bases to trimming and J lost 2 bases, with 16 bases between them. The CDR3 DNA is TGTGCCAGCAGCTTACCGTTCGGGGAGGCCGCTGGAAACACCATATATTTT. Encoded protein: CASSLPFGEAAGNTIYF.

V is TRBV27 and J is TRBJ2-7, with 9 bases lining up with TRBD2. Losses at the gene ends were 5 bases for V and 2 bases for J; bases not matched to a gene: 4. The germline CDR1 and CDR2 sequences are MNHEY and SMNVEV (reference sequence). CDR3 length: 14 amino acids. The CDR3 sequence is CASSPLAGPYEQYF. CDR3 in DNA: TGTGCCAGCAGTCCTCTAGCGGGGCCCTACGAGCAGTACTTC.